These 14 T cell receptor beta chains were all obtained from the same sample, sequenced in a study of Ad26.COV2.S vaccination and SARS-CoV-2 variants. Generated by immunoSEQ multiplex PCR, the TCRdb table keeps only in-frame clones and is missing some. The sample includes 350,000 to 400,000 clones, around nine tenths of them seen just once. Noted treatment: over 15 received Ad26.COV2.S at low or high dose, single or two shots; five or six received placebo; per-sample allocation not given. The samples were gathered on day 63 after the first injection of vaccine or placebo. Specimen: peripheral blood, collected in a trial of Ad26.COV2.S vaccine versus placebo. These receptors all stem from a person between 18 and 65 years old who received the Ad26.COV2.S COVID-19 vaccine or a placebo.

V and J are TRBV18 and TRBJ1-4; tentatively, D is TRBD1 (5 bases). The ends were cut back, 3 bases at V and 7 bases at J, with 12 bases in the middle. The CDR3 extends over 14 amino acids. The germline gives CDR1 KGHSH, CDR2 LQKENI. CDR3 in amino acids: CASSPSVGGEKLFF. The CDR3 DNA is TGTGCCAGCTCACCTTCAGTGGGGGGTGAAAAACTGTTTTTT. Together with reference TRBV18 and TRBJ1-4, the CDR3 gives the full variable domain: NAGVMQNPRHLVRRRGQEARLRCSPMKGHSHVYWYRQLPEEGLKFMVYLQKENIIDESGMPKERFSAEFPKEGPSILRIQQVVRGDSAAYFCASSPSVGGEKLFFGSGTQLSVL.

This chain links TRBV12-5 with TRBJ2-3, with 8 positions matching TRBD2. V dropped 2 bases and J dropped 1; count of bases not matched to a gene: 2. The CDR3 spans 15 residues. From germline, CDR1 is LGHNT and CDR2 FRNRAP. The CDR3 is CASGLRRGGTDTQYF. The DNA of the CDR3 is TGTGCTAGTGGTTTGCGGCGGGGGGGCACAGATACGCAGTATTTT. The complete variable domain, with remaining parts taken from reference TRBV12-5 and TRBJ2-3, reads DARVTQTPRHKVTEMGQEVTMRCQPILGHNTVFWYRQTMMQGLELLAYFRNRAPLDDSGMPKDRFSAEMPDATLATLKIQPSEPRDSAVYFCASGLRRGGTDTQYFGPGTRLTVL.

J is TRBJ2-5 and V is TRBV7-6, with D hard to call. Germline V gives CDR1 SGHVS, CDR2 FNYEAQ. The CDR3 contains 13 residues. V was trimmed by 2 bases and J by 2 bases, leaving 6 bases between them. The CDR3 sequence: CASSLTLQETQYF. As DNA, the CDR3 is TGTGCCAGCAGCTTAACACTGCAAGAGACCCAGTACTTC.

The sample holds one count of this clone. This chain joins TRBV7-6 and TRBJ2-3; 8 nucleotides line up with TRBD2. Germline CDR1 is SGHVS and CDR2 is FNYEAQ. CDR3 length: 15 amino acids. V lost 6 bases, J lost 4 bases, and 9 bases stayed unmatched. The chain's CDR3 is CASSQLAGGADTQYF. The CDR3 nucleotides are TGTGCCAGCAGTCAGCTAGCGGGCGGCGCAGATACGCAGTATTTT.

In DNA form, the CDR3 reads TGTGCCTGGAGTGTAGCGGGGGGCCGTAGCTCCTACAATGAGCAGTTCTTC. It yields the protein CAWSVAGGRSSYNEQFF. J is TRBJ2-1 and V is TRBV30; 9 nucleotides line up with TRBD2. The ends lost 0 bases at V and 0 bases at J; junction bases unmatched: 6. This CDR3 comprises 17 residues. CDR1 is GTSNPN and CDR2 is SVGIG in the germline V gene (reference sequence).

The chain uses TRBV6-6 and TRBJ1-1; TRBD1 matches 9 bases. CDR1 and CDR2 (germline): MNHNY, SVGAGI (reference sequence). The CDR3 runs 16 residues. The V and J ends lost 6 bases and 3 bases, in that order; junction bases with no gene match: 11. CDR3 bases: TGTGCCAGCAGAGCCCCCGGGACAGGGTTCGACACTGAAGCTTTCTTT. Translating gives CASRAPGTGFDTEAFF.

The rearrangement uses TRBV5-1 and TRBJ2-7; TRBD1 matches 10 bases. The CDR3 is 15 residues long. V lost 3 bases and J lost 5; bases outside the gene matches: 8. The germline V gene has CDR1 SGHRS and CDR2 YFSETQ. CDR3 residues: CASSSAIDRGHEQYF. CDR3 coding DNA: TGCGCCAGCAGCTCGGCAATTGACAGGGGGCACGAGCAGTACTTC.

V usage is TRBV4-1 and J usage is TRBJ1-1; the match to TRBD1 covers 9 bases. From germline, CDR1 is MGHRA and CDR2 YSYEKL. The CDR3 length is 15 residues. Losses at the gene ends were 2 bases for V and 6 bases for J; bases not matched to a gene: 7. Here the CDR3 DNA reads TGCGCCAGCAGCCAAAGGGACAGGGAACGTGCTGAAGCTTTCTTT. It yields the protein CASSQRDRERAEAFF.

The chain is built from TRBV5-1 and TRBJ1-4; D gene uncertain. Germline V gene lookup returns CDR1 SGHRS and CDR2 YFSETQ. The CDR3 has 15 residues. Trimming left V 0 bases short and J 8 bases short, with 14 bases between. The DNA for the CDR3 is TGCGCCAGCAGCTTGGGAGGCCCTTTGCGGGAAAAACTGTTTTTT. It yields the protein CASSLGGPLREKLFF.

The genes are TRBV24-1 and TRBJ2-7; possibly TRBD2 for D (6 bases). V gave up 7 bases and J gave up 6 bases, with 21 bases separating them. This CDR3 region has 15 residues. Germline values: CDR1 KGHDR, CDR2 SFDVKD. As DNA, the CDR3 is TGTGCCACCAGAGACCGGGACTCTTTTATGGGCGAGCAGTACTTC. This translates into CATRDRDSFMGEQYF.

The chain recombines TRBV2 with TRBJ1-1; D is ambiguous. With 6 bases removed from V and 0 bases from J, the gap between germline ends came to 8 bases. This CDR3 is 13 amino acids long. Germline CDR1 is SNHLY and CDR2 is FYNNEI. CDR3 residues: CASSRAMNTEAFF. CDR3 DNA sequence: TGTGCCAGCAGCCGGGCCATGAACACTGAAGCTTTCTTT.

This clone showed up just once. The rearrangement links TRBV3-1 (or the pseudogene TRBV3-2) to TRBJ2-3; TRBD2 might be the D (7 bases). The CDR3 spans 16 residues. CDR1 and CDR2 (germline): LGHDT, YNNKEL (reference sequence). V was pared by 2 bases and J by 2 bases, with 14 bases between. CDR3 residues: CASSQFSGGPTDTQYF. The CDR3 DNA is TGTGCCAGCAGCCAATTCTCGGGGGGCCCCACAGATACGCAGTATTTT.

The rearrangement joins TRBV5-8 to TRBJ1-1; D gene unclear. In germline, CDR1 is SGHTS, CDR2 YDEGEE. V was clipped by 4 bases and J by 4 bases, with 14 bases between them. CDR3 size: 14 residues. CDR3 DNA: TGTGCCAGCAGCCCTTGGACCGGATTCACTGAAGCTTTCTTT. Protein product: CASSPWTGFTEAFF.

Comments on this clone: At the DNA level, this CDR3 is encoded by other sequences in the same sample as well. V gene TRBV5-4 combines with J gene TRBJ2-1, with 12 bases identical to TRBD2. J gave up 7 bases and V 0 bases, and 2 bases lay outside the gene matches. CDR3 size: 15 residues. Germline V lookup: CDR1 SGHNT, CDR2 YYREEE (reference sequence). CDR3 amino acids: CASSLGLAGANEQFF. The CDR3 DNA sequence: TGTGCCAGCAGCTTGGGACTAGCGGGGGCTAATGAGCAGTTCTTC.